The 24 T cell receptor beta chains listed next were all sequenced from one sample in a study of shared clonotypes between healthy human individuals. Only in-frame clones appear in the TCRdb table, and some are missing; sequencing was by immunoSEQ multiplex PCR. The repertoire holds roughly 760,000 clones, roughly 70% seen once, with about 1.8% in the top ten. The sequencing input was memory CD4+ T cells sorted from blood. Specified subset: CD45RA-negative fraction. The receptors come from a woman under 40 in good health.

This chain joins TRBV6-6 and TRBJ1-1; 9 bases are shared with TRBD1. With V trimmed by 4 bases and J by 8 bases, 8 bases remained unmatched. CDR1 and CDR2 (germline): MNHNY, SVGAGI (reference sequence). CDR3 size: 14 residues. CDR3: CASSSGQGLQEAFF. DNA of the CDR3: TGTGCCAGCAGTTCGGGACAGGGCCTTCAGGAAGCTTTCTTT.

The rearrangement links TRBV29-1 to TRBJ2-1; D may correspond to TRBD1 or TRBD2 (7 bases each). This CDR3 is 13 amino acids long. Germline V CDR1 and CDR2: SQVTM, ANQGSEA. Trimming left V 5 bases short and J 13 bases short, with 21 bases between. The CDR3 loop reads CSVRTGGAGSQFF. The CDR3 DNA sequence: TGCAGCGTTCGGACAGGTGGAGCGGGATCTCAGTTCTTC.

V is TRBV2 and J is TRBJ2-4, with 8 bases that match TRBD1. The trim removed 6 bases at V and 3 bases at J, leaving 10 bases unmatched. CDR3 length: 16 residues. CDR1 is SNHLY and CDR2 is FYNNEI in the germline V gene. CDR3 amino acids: CASRNRTGSYKNIQYF. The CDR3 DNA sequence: TGTGCCAGCAGAAATCGGACAGGGAGTTACAAAAACATTCAGTACTTC.

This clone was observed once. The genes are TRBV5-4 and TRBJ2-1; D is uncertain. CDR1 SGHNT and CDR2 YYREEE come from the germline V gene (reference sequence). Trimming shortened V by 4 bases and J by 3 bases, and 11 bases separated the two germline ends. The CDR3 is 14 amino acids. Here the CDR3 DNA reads TGTGCCAGCAGCCCTGGCGGCATCTACAATGAGCAGTTCTTC. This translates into CASSPGGIYNEQFF.

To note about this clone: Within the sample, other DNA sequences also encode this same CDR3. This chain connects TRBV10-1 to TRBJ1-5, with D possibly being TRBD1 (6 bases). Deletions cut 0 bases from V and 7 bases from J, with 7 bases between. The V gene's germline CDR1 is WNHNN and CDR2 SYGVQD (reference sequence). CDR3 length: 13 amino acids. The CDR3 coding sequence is TGCGCCAGCAGTGAGTCGGGGGCGCAGCCCCAGCATTTT. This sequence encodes CASSESGAQPQHF.

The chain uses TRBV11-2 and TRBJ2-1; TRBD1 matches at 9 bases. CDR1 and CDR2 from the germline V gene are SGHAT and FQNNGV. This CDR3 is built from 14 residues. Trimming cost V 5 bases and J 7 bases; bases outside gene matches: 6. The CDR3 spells CASSDRTGANEQFF. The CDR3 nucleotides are TGTGCCAGCAGCGACCGGACAGGGGCTAATGAGCAGTTCTTC.

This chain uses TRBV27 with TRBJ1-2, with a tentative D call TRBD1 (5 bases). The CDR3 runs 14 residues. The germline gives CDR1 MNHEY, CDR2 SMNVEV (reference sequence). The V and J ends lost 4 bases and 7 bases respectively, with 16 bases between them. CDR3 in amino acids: CASSSGPPAFGYTF. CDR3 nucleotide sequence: TGTGCCAGCAGTTCGGGACCCCCAGCGTTTGGCTACACCTTC.

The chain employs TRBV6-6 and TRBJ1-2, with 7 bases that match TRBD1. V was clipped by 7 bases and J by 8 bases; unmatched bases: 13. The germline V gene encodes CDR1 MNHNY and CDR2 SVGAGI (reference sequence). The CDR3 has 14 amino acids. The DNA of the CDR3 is TGTGCCAGCAAGGACAGGCCAGTGGGTAGCGGCTACACCTTC. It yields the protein CASKDRPVGSGYTF.

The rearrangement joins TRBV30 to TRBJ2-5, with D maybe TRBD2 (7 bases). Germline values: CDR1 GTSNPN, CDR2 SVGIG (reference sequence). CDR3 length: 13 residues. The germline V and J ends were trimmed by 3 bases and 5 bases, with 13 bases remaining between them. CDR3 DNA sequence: TGTGCCTGGAGGAGGGGGGGGTTGGAGACCCAGTACTTC. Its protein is CAWRRGGLETQYF.

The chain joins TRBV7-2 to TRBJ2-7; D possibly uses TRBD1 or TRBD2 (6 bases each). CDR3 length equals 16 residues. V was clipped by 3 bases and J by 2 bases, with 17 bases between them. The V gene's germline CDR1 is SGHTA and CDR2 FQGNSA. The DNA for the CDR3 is TGTGCCAGCAGCTTGCGTGTGCACGGGGGCCCCTACGAGCAGTACTTC. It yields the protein CASSLRVHGGPYEQYF.

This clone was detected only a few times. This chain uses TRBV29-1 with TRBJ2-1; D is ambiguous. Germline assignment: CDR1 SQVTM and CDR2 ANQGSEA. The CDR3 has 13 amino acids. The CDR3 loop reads CSVARASPNEQFF. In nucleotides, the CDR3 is TGCAGTGTAGCCCGAGCTTCGCCCAATGAGCAGTTCTTC.

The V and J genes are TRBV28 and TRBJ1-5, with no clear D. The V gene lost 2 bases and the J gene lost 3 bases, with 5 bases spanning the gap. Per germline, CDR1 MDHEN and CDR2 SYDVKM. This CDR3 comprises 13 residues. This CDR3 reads CASSLGHNQPQHF. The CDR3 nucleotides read TGTGCCAGCAGTTTAGGGCACAATCAGCCCCAGCATTTT.

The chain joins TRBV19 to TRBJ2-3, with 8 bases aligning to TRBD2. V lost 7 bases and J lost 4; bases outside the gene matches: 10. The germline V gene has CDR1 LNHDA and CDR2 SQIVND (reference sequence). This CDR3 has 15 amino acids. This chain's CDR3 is CASTSSGSRADTQYF. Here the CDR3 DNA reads TGTGCCAGTACCTCAAGCGGGAGTCGGGCAGATACGCAGTATTTT.

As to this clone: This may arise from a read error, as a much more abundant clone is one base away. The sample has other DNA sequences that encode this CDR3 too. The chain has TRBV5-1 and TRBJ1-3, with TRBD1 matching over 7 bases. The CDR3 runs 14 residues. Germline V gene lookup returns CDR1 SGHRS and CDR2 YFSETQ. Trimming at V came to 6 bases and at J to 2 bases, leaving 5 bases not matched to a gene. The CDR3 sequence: CASTPGTAGNTIYF. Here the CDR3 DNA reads TGCGCCAGCACCCCCGGGACAGCTGGAAACACCATATATTTT.

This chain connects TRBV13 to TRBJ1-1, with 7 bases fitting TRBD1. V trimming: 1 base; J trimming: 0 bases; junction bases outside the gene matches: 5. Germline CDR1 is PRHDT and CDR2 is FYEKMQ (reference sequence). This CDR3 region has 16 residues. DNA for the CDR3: TGTGCCAGCAGCTTAGAGGGGGACAGCATGAACACTGAAGCTTTCTTT. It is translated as CASSLEGDSMNTEAFF.

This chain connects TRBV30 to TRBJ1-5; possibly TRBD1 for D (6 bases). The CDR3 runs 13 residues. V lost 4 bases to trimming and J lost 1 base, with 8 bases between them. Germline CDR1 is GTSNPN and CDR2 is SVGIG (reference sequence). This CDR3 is CAWNRGSNQPQHF. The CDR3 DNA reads TGTGCCTGGAATAGGGGGAGCAATCAGCCCCAGCATTTT.

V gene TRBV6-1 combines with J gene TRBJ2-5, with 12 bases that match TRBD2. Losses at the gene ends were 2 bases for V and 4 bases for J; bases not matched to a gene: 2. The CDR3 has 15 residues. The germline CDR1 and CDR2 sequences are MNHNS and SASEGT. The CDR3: CASSELAGGRETQYF. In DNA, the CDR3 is TGTGCCAGCAGTGAACTAGCGGGAGGGCGAGAGACCCAGTACTTC.

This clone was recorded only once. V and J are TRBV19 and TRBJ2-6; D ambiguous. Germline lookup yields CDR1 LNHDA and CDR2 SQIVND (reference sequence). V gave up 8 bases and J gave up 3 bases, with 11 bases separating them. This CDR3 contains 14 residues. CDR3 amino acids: CASRVGNGANVLTF. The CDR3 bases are TGTGCCAGTCGGGTGGGAAATGGGGCCAACGTCCTGACTTTC.

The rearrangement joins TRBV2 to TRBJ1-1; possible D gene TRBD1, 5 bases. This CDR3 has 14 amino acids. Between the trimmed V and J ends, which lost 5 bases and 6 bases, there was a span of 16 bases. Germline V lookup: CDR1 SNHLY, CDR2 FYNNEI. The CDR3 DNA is TGTGCCAGCAGTACCTTCACGGGGGTATCTGAAGCTTTCTTT. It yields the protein CASSTFTGVSEAFF.

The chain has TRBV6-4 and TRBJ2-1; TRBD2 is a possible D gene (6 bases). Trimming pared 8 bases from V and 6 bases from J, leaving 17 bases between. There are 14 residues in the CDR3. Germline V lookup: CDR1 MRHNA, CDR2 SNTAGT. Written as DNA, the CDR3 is TGTGCCAGCTTGCGGGACCAGCCCCCCAATGAGCAGTTCTTC. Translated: CASLRDQPPNEQFF.

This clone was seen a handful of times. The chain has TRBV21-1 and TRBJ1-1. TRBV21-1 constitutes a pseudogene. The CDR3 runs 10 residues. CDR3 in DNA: TGTGCCACCACCCACTCGCCAGCTTTCTTT. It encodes CATTHSPAFF.

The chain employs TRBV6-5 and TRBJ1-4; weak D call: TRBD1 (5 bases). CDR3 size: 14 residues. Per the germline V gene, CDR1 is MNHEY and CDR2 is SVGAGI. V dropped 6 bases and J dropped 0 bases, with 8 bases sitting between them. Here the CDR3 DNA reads TGTGCCAGCAGGCAGGGCGCAACTAATGAAAAACTGTTTTTT. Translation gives CASRQGATNEKLFF.

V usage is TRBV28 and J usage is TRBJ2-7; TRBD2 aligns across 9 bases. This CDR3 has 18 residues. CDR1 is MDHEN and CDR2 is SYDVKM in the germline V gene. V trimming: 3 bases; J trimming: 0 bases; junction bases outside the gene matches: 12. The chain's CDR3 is CASSLGSGRFQSSYEQYF. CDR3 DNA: TGTGCCAGCAGTTTGGGAAGCGGGAGGTTCCAAAGCTCCTACGAGCAGTACTTC.

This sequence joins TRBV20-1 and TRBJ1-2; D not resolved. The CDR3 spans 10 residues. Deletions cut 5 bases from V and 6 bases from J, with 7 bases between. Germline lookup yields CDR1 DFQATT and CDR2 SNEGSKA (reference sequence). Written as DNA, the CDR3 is TGCAGTGCTTTCCGGGATGGCTACACCTTC. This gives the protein CSAFRDGYTF.